These 26 T cell receptor beta chains originate from one sample sequenced in a study of blood T cell repertoires in COVID-19 (TCRdb year 2020). Library construction relied on the immunoSEQ multiplex PCR assay. TCRdb retrieved this table from immuneACCESS and kept in-frame rearrangements only. Not all clones are present; in checked studies, unresolved V genes account for under half, and no reason is known for the remainder. The sample table lists about 250,000 clones, around four fifths of them with a count of one. More than 6% of the sample belongs to the ten largest clones. Sequences were obtained from peripheral blood. The source of these receptors is a woman in her fifties or sixties with active or convalescent COVID-19.

This chain joins TRBV4-1 and TRBJ1-6; perhaps TRBD1 as D (5 bases). Germline V CDR1 and CDR2: MGHRA, YSYEKL. Trimming removed 3 bases from V and 5 bases from J, with 14 bases in between. This CDR3 spans 16 amino acids. In DNA, the CDR3 is TGCGCCAGCAGCCAGAGCCCAGGGAGGAATAATTCACCCCTCCACTTT. Encoded protein: CASSQSPGRNNSPLHF.

V and J are TRBV20-1 and TRBJ2-7, with a weak D call TRBD2 (6 bases). The CDR3 is 11 residues long. Trimming left V 6 bases short and J 0 bases short, with 6 bases between. Germline V gene data show CDR1 as DFQATT and CDR2 as SNEGSKA (reference sequence). CDR3 amino acids: CSAGGSYEQYF. As DNA, the CDR3 is TGCAGTGCGGGGGGCTCCTACGAGCAGTACTTC.

Details on this clone: Distinct nucleotide sequences in the sample also encode this CDR3. In DNA, the CDR3 is TGTGCCAGCAGCTCAGGACTAGCGGGTAACAATGAGCAGTTCTTC. Translating it yields CASSSGLAGNNEQFF. V usage is TRBV7-9 and J usage is TRBJ2-1; 11 positions agree with TRBD2. Trimming removed 4 bases from V and 5 bases from J; junction bases left unmatched: 4. This CDR3 has 15 residues. Germline V gives CDR1 SEHNR, CDR2 FQNEAQ (reference sequence). The full variable domain, completed using reference TRBV7-9 and TRBJ2-1, is DTGVSQNPRHKITKRGQNVTFRCDPISEHNRLYWYRQTLGQGPEFLTYFQNEAQLEKSRLLSDRFSAERPKGSFSTLEIQRTEQGDSAMYLCASSSGLAGNNEQFFGPGTRLTVL.

The chain is built from TRBV9 and TRBJ2-3; D ambiguous. There are 16 residues in the CDR3. The germline V gene has CDR1 SGDLS and CDR2 YYNGEE. V gave up 6 bases and J gave up 1 base, with 18 bases separating them. The CDR3, as DNA: TGTGCCAGCAACCGAGAAGGTAACTACGGCACAGATACGCAGTATTTT. Amino acid sequence: CASNREGNYGTDTQYF.

The CDR3 sequence is CASSNRLAGYNEQFF. Written as DNA, the CDR3 is TGTGCCAGCAGTAACCGACTAGCGGGATACAATGAGCAGTTCTTC. The chain recombines TRBV6-5 with TRBJ2-1; the match to TRBD2 covers 11 bases. Germline loops: CDR1 MNHEY, CDR2 SVGAGI. After removal of 5 bases from V and 4 bases from J, the junction contained 4 bases not matched to a gene. There are 15 residues in the CDR3.

This rearrangement joins TRBV11-2 to TRBJ2-1; no clear D. The germline V and J ends were trimmed by 2 bases and 4 bases, with 12 bases remaining between them. The CDR3 consists of 15 residues. Germline V gene data show CDR1 as SGHAT and CDR2 as FQNNGV. DNA for the CDR3: TGTGCCAGCAGCTTAACCCAGGTGAGATACAATGAGCAGTTCTTC. Amino acid sequence: CASSLTQVRYNEQFF.

The chain couples TRBV3-1 (or the pseudogene TRBV3-2) to TRBJ2-5, with D maybe TRBD1 (6 bases). The V end lost 1 base, the J end lost 7 bases, and 16 bases lay between the germline ends. This CDR3 contains 15 residues. The V gene's germline CDR1 is LGHDT and CDR2 YNNKEL (reference sequence). The DNA for the CDR3 is TGTGCCAGCAGCCAAGTGACCAGGGGCCCTTGGACCCAGTACTTC. Translation gives CASSQVTRGPWTQYF.

The V and J genes are TRBV10-3 and TRBJ1-1, with TRBD1 identical over 7 bases. The CDR3 runs 15 residues. Trimming took 11 bases from V and 1 from J; bases not matched to a gene: 13. Germline CDR1 reads ENHRY; CDR2 reads SYGVKD. CDR3 DNA sequence: TGTGCCTCCTCCCGCGAGGGGGCCCGGAACACTGAAGCTTTCTTT. Protein sequence: CASSREGARNTEAFF.

The sample holds one count of this clone. In nucleotides, the CDR3 is TGCGCCAGCAGCCCGGGGGTGCGGGGTTACGATACGCAGTATTTT. Translation: CASSPGVRGYDTQYF. The gene calls are TRBV4-1 and TRBJ2-3; D is perhaps TRBD2 (6 bases). Trimming cost V 4 bases and J 6 bases, with 17 bases left between them. The CDR3 sequence is 15 residues long. Per the germline V gene, CDR1 is MGHRA and CDR2 is YSYEKL.

The chain has TRBV7-9 and TRBJ2-1, with TRBD2 identical over 8 bases. Germline V gives CDR1 SEHNR, CDR2 FQNEAQ (reference sequence). This CDR3 spans 17 amino acids. Trimming at V came to 2 bases and at J to 2 bases, leaving 8 bases not matched to a gene. This CDR3 reads CASSLSPGLATYNEQFF. The CDR3 DNA reads TGTGCCAGCAGCTTATCCCCCGGACTAGCTACCTACAATGAGCAGTTCTTC.

The chain combines TRBV12-3 or TRBV12-4 with TRBJ2-1, with TRBD2 as a possible D gene (5 bases). V was trimmed by 7 bases and J by 16 bases, leaving 23 bases between them. The CDR3 covers 13 residues. CDR3 region: CASNPGVVGSSFF. CDR3 bases: TGTGCCAGCAACCCCGGGGTAGTAGGTTCCAGTTTCTTC.

This chain's CDR3 is CASSSRTGPSGNTIYF. The CDR3 DNA follows: TGTGCCAGCAGCTCAAGGACAGGGCCCTCTGGAAACACCATATATTTT. The chain recombines TRBV11-2 with TRBJ1-3; 8 positions match TRBD1. V lost 4 bases to trimming and J lost 0 bases; unmatched junction nucleotides: 5. Looked up from germline, CDR1 is SGHAT and CDR2 is FQNNGV. This CDR3 has 16 amino acids. Combining the CDR3 with reference TRBV11-2 and TRBJ1-3 gives the whole variable domain EAGVAQSPRYKIIEKRQSVAFWCNPISGHATLYWYQQILGQGPKLLIQFQNNGVVDDSQLPKDRFSAERLKGVDSTLKIQPAKLEDSAVYLCASSSRTGPSGNTIYFGEGSWLTVV.

The CDR3 sequence: CASSTGMGYTF. DNA for the CDR3: TGTGCCAGCTCCACGGGGATGGGCTACACCTTC. The V call is TRBV9, the J call TRBJ1-2; no reliable D call. V lost 7 bases, J lost 8 bases, and 12 bases lay in between. The germline gives CDR1 SGDLS, CDR2 YYNGEE. The CDR3 is 11 amino acids.

This clone was observed a single time. This rearrangement joins TRBV3-1 (or the pseudogene TRBV3-2) to TRBJ2-3; D remains unclear. This CDR3 has 12 residues. Germline CDR1 LGHDT, CDR2 YNNKEL (reference sequence). V shed 1 base and J shed 12 bases, with 11 bases lying between them. CDR3 region: CASSQGAPPQYF. DNA for the CDR3: TGTGCCAGCAGCCAAGGCGCCCCCCCCCAGTATTTT.

The J gene is TRBJ2-1, the V gene TRBV7-8; 10 bases agree with TRBD2. Trimming at V came to 4 bases and at J to 5 bases, leaving 11 bases not matched to a gene. From germline, CDR1 is SGHVS and CDR2 FQNEAQ. CDR3 length: 17 amino acids. This chain's CDR3 is CASSSLGSGGVHNEQFF. CDR3 DNA: TGTGCCAGCAGCTCCCTGGGGAGCGGGGGGGTCCACAATGAGCAGTTCTTC.

The J gene is TRBJ2-1, the V gene TRBV28; 7 nucleotides agree with TRBD2. Per the germline V gene, CDR1 is MDHEN and CDR2 is SYDVKM. This CDR3 comprises 16 residues. Trimming removed 5 bases from V and 4 bases from J; junction bases left unmatched: 11. CDR3 DNA sequence: TGTGCCAGCAGTGTGCTTGGACTAGATCTTTACAATGAGCAGTTCTTC. This translates into CASSVLGLDLYNEQFF.

This sequence joins TRBV4-1 and TRBJ2-1; TRBD1 might be the D (5 bases). V lost 0 bases to trimming and J lost 8 bases, with 8 bases between them. The CDR3 covers 13 residues. CDR1 and CDR2 (germline): MGHRA, YSYEKL. The CDR3 here is CASSQEAGYEQFF. For the CDR3, the DNA is TGCGCCAGCAGCCAAGAAGCAGGGTATGAGCAGTTCTTC.

V and J are TRBV25-1 and TRBJ2-3; D uncertain. With 2 bases removed from V and 4 bases from J, the gap between germline ends came to 4 bases. CDR1 and CDR2 (germline): MGHDK, SYGVNS. CDR3 size: 12 residues. The CDR3 is CASSELADTQYF. The CDR3 nucleotides read TGTGCCAGCAGTGAACTCGCAGATACGCAGTATTTT.

V is TRBV27 and J is TRBJ1-1, with TRBD1 matching 9 bases. J was trimmed by 4 bases and V by 0 bases; bases with no gene match: 6. The CDR3 extends over 16 amino acids. The germline V gene encodes CDR1 MNHEY and CDR2 SMNVEV (reference sequence). The chain's CDR3 is CASSLSGQGGSTEAFF. DNA for the CDR3: TGTGCCAGCAGTTTATCGGGACAGGGAGGGAGCACTGAAGCTTTCTTT.

This chain joins TRBV19 and TRBJ2-2, with D perhaps TRBD2 (5 bases). Germline V gene sequence: CDR1 LNHDA, CDR2 SQIVND (reference sequence). With 2 bases removed from V and 6 bases from J, the gap between germline ends came to 10 bases. The CDR3 has 14 residues. CDR3 nucleotide sequence: TGTGCCAGTAGTATAAACTTTAGCGCCGGGGAGCTGTTTTTT. It specifies CASSINFSAGELFF.

The chain carries TRBV10-2 and TRBJ1-2; D not resolved. The germline V gene has CDR1 WSHSY and CDR2 SAAADI. The V gene lost 2 bases and the J gene lost 0 bases, with 25 bases spanning the gap. The CDR3 spans 20 residues. In DNA, the CDR3 is TGCGCCAGCAGTGAGCGCCTGGGAGGTTTTGTCCCCATGGCTAACTATGGCTACACCTTC. Amino acids: CASSERLGGFVPMANYGYTF.

This chain connects TRBV27 to TRBJ2-6; TRBD1 agrees at 9 bases. Germline assignment: CDR1 MNHEY and CDR2 SMNVEV (reference sequence). This CDR3 spans 18 amino acids. With 6 bases clipped from V and 0 bases from J, the junction kept 9 bases outside the gene matches. The CDR3 loop is CASSSGTGWSSGANVLTF. CDR3 bases: TGTGCCAGCAGCTCCGGGACAGGGTGGAGCTCTGGGGCCAACGTCCTGACTTTC.

CDR3 sequence reads: CASSPFLSTGAQSSYNEQFF. CDR3 coding DNA: TGCGCCAGCAGCCCGTTTTTGTCGACAGGGGCACAGAGCTCCTACAATGAGCAGTTCTTC. The chain links TRBV5-1 to TRBJ2-1, with 8 bases identical to TRBD1. This CDR3 comprises 20 residues. J gave up 0 bases and V 4 bases, and 18 bases lay outside the gene matches. Germline assignment: CDR1 SGHRS and CDR2 YFSETQ.

The gene calls are TRBV5-4 and TRBJ1-2; 7 positions agree with TRBD1. CDR1 is SGHNT and CDR2 is YYREEE in the germline V gene (reference sequence). With V trimmed by 1 base and J by 5 bases, 14 bases remained unmatched. The CDR3 contains 17 residues. As DNA, the CDR3 is TGTGCCAGCAGCTTGAGAGATGGCCTTCAGGGGGTATATGGCTACACCTTC. This gives the protein CASSLRDGLQGVYGYTF.

The rearrangement links TRBV18 to TRBJ2-1; a possible D gene is TRBD2 (6 bases). The CDR3 spans 15 residues. Trimming removed 1 base at V and 2 bases at J, with 9 bases between. Germline CDR1 is KGHSH and CDR2 is LQKENI. CDR3 coding DNA: TGTGCCAGCTCACCACGATCTAGCGCCTACAATGAGCAGTTCTTC. It yields the protein CASSPRSSAYNEQFF.

This chain links TRBV9 with TRBJ2-2; perhaps TRBD2 as D (6 bases). V was shortened by 0 bases and J by 1 base, with 7 bases between the two germline ends. In germline, CDR1 is SGDLS, CDR2 YYNGEE. The CDR3 covers 15 residues. CDR3 region: CASSVAAGNTGELFF. The CDR3, as DNA: TGTGCCAGCAGCGTAGCAGCGGGGAACACCGGGGAGCTGTTTTTT.